Here is one T cell receptor (beta chain) with its context. The data originate from a study of T cell changes during pregnancy in multiple sclerosis. Assay used: immunoSEQ multiplex PCR; TCRdb lists only in-frame clones, some missing. The sample holds about 92,000 clones, more than 85% seen once. The sequencing here drew on peripheral blood, taken in the first trimester of pregnancy. The TCR sequence derives from a female donor with multiple sclerosis, enrolled in a pregnancy study.

CDR3 amino acids: CAWSDTGGGYEQYF. The CDR3 DNA sequence: TGTGCCTGGAGTGATACAGGGGGAGGCTACGAGCAGTACTTC. The V gene is TRBV30, the J gene TRBJ2-7; 8 bases are a match to TRBD1. The germline V gene encodes CDR1 GTSNPN and CDR2 SVGIG (reference sequence). The V and J ends lost 1 base and 3 bases, in that order; junction bases with no gene match: 5. CDR3 length: 14 amino acids.